A single sample gave rise to the 27 T cell receptor beta chains below, sequenced in a study of cytomegalovirus exposure and HLA in healthy donors. The PCR was carried out with 60 Vbeta primers and 13 Jbeta primers. Libraries were prepared by immunoSEQ multiplex PCR; TCRdb keeps only in-frame clonotypes and omits some of them. This table holds fewer than 70,000 clones, around 83% found once. The source material was PBMCs. The receptors here all came from a human donor in good health.

Comments on this clone: A read error may account for a junction end that differs from germline. The genes are TRBV6-5 and TRBJ1-4; 7 nucleotides agree with TRBD1. The CDR3 covers 14 residues. Germline CDR1 is MNHEY and CDR2 is SVGAGI. The chain's CDR3 is CASSLYDRAERLFF. CDR3 nucleotide sequence: TGTGCCAGCAGTTTGTATGACAGGGCTGAAAGACTGTTTTTT.

This clone was seen a handful of times. J is TRBJ2-2 and V is TRBV5-1; D is perhaps TRBD2 (5 bases). The CDR3 totals 14 residues. V was cut by 4 bases and J by 2 bases, with 9 bases left in between. The germline V gene encodes CDR1 SGHRS and CDR2 YFSETQ. This CDR3 is CASSPGFNTGELFF. CDR3 DNA sequence: TGCGCCAGCAGCCCGGGGTTCAACACCGGGGAGCTGTTTTTT.

The chain links TRBV9 to TRBJ2-1; D perhaps matches TRBD2 (6 bases). Germline V gives CDR1 SGDLS, CDR2 YYNGEE. The CDR3 loop spans 13 amino acids. V lost 3 bases, J lost 7 bases, and 11 bases lay in between. The CDR3 loop is CASSAWDWNEQFF. The CDR3 bases are TGTGCCAGCAGCGCTTGGGACTGGAATGAGCAGTTCTTC.

This chain uses TRBV28 with TRBJ2-5; D possibly corresponds to TRBD1 (6 bases). The J call may be incorrect, as the DNA end agrees better with TRBJ2-7. CDR1 is MDHEN and CDR2 is SYDVKM in the germline V gene. The CDR3 covers 13 residues. In DNA, the CDR3 is TGTGCCAGCAGTCCACAGGGTGGGTACGAGCAGTACTTC. It translates to CASSPQGGYEQYF.

The chain links TRBV19 to TRBJ2-2, with 13 nucleotides matching TRBD2. The trim removed 5 bases at V and 6 bases at J, leaving 9 bases unmatched. Germline CDR1 and CDR2: LNHDA and SQIVND (reference sequence). The CDR3 spans 17 residues. The CDR3 here is CASSPVLAGGLSGELFF. CDR3 DNA: TGTGCCAGTAGTCCTGTACTAGCGGGGGGGCTGTCCGGGGAGCTGTTTTTT. Variable domain in full (rest from reference TRBV19 and TRBJ2-2): DGGITQSPKYLFRKEGQNVTLSCEQNLNHDAMYWYRQDPGQGLRLIYYSQIVNDFQKGDIAEGYSVSREKKESFPLTVTSAQKNPTAFYLCASSPVLAGGLSGELFFGEGSRLTVL.

The chain employs TRBV10-2 and TRBJ1-1; D gene ambiguous. V gave up 7 bases and J gave up 5 bases, with 14 bases separating them. The CDR3 covers 13 residues. Germline loops: CDR1 WSHSY, CDR2 SAAADI. CDR3 in amino acids: CASTNLSGTEAFF. The DNA of the CDR3 is TGCGCCAGCACTAACTTGTCGGGGACTGAAGCTTTCTTT.

This chain uses TRBV2 with TRBJ1-2; D perhaps matches TRBD1 (5 bases). Germline loops: CDR1 SNHLY, CDR2 FYNNEI. V lost 7 bases and J 5 bases, leaving 14 bases between the germline ends. The length of the CDR3 is 13 residues. The CDR3 region is CASNGGGIYGYTF. CDR3 DNA sequence: TGTGCCAGCAACGGCGGGGGGATTTATGGCTACACCTTC.

This sequence joins TRBV18 and TRBJ2-1; 9 positions match TRBD1. The CDR3 runs to 14 residues. Germline trimming cut 2 bases from V and 6 bases from J; bases unmatched to any gene: 2. The germline V gene encodes CDR1 KGHSH and CDR2 LQKENI. The DNA of the CDR3 is TGTGCCAGCTCACCATGGACAGGGGCCAATGAGCAGTTCTTC. This gives the protein CASSPWTGANEQFF.

V gene TRBV6-5 combines with J gene TRBJ1-2; 9 bases match TRBD1. The CDR3 is 13 residues long. V trimming: 5 bases; J trimming: 7 bases; junction bases outside the gene matches: 5. Germline CDR1 is MNHEY and CDR2 is SVGAGI. The CDR3 is CASSQDRGAGYTF. The CDR3 DNA is TGTGCCAGCAGTCAGGACAGGGGCGCTGGCTACACCTTC.

The chain uses TRBV19 and TRBJ2-3; TRBD1 aligns across 10 bases. The V gene end was trimmed by 5 bases and the J gene end by 7 bases; junction bases not matched to a gene: 6. This CDR3 is built from 14 residues. Germline lookup yields CDR1 LNHDA and CDR2 SQIVND (reference sequence). CDR3 sequence (DNA): TGTGCCAGTAGTGTGGGACAGGGGTCTAATACGCAGTATTTT. This codes for CASSVGQGSNTQYF.

This rearrangement joins TRBV11-2 to TRBJ2-5; TRBD1 matches 7 bases. The J call is in doubt because the DNA end fits TRBJ2-7 better. This CDR3 contains 15 residues. Germline V CDR1 and CDR2: SGHAT, FQNNGV. In DNA form, the CDR3 reads TGTGCCAGCAGCTTCCCGGGACAGAGCTCCTACGAGCAGTACTTC. Its protein product is CASSFPGQSSYEQYF.

The rearrangement joins TRBV18 to TRBJ2-3; D is ambiguous. Germline V CDR1 and CDR2: KGHSH, LQKENI. The CDR3 has 15 amino acids. V shed 1 base and J shed 1 base, with 9 bases lying between them. The CDR3 nucleotides are TGTGCCAGCTCACCACTCCAGGCTCGCACAGATACGCAGTATTTT. Protein: CASSPLQARTDTQYF.

The table lists this clone with a count of one. This chain uses TRBV7-6 with TRBJ1-2; D gene uncertain. There are 13 residues in the CDR3. Germline lookup yields CDR1 SGHVS and CDR2 FNYEAQ. V lost 1 base, J lost 3 bases, and 6 bases lay in between. The CDR3 bases are TGTGCCAGCAGCTTAGGGCAGGACTATGGCTACACCTTC. It yields the protein CASSLGQDYGYTF.

This clone occurred once. The chain is built from TRBV9 and TRBJ2-3, with TRBD1 matching over 8 bases. The germline V gene encodes CDR1 SGDLS and CDR2 YYNGEE. The trim removed 4 bases at V and 4 bases at J, leaving 11 bases unmatched. This CDR3 has 16 amino acids. The CDR3 DNA reads TGTGCCAGCAGCCACCAGATAGGACAGGGAGCAGATACGCAGTATTTT. It is translated as CASSHQIGQGADTQYF.

Only one count was recorded for this clone. The J gene is TRBJ1-3, the V gene TRBV28; D is uncertain. Germline CDR1 and CDR2: MDHEN and SYDVKM. The CDR3 length is 15 residues. V lost 0 bases and J lost 1, with 7 bases in between. This CDR3 is CASSLWRASGNTIYF. CDR3 nucleotides: TGTGCCAGCAGTTTATGGCGGGCGTCTGGAAACACCATATATTTT.

CDR3 sequence (DNA): TGTGCCAGCAGTTTAAGCTCCGAGAATTCACCCCTCCACTTT. Translated, it gives CASSLSSENSPLHF. The rearrangement links TRBV6-5 to TRBJ1-6; D remains ambiguous. The CDR3 extends over 14 amino acids. Germline CDR1 MNHEY, CDR2 SVGAGI. The V end lost 4 bases, the J end lost 7 bases, and 11 bases lay between the germline ends.

This chain's CDR3 is CASSQEQGRGQPQHF. The CDR3 DNA follows: TGCGCCAGCAGCCAAGAACAGGGGCGCGGTCAGCCCCAGCATTTT. The chain joins TRBV4-1 to TRBJ1-5; 7 bases fit TRBD1. Germline trimming cut 0 bases from V and 6 bases from J; bases unmatched to any gene: 5. Germline V CDR1 and CDR2: MGHRA, YSYEKL. The CDR3 extends over 15 amino acids.

The rearrangement uses TRBV7-9 and TRBJ1-1; 7 bases fit TRBD1. J was trimmed by 7 bases and V by 4 bases; bases with no gene match: 6. CDR3 size: 13 residues. From germline, CDR1 is SEHNR and CDR2 FQNEAQ (reference sequence). CDR3 sequence (DNA): TGTGCCAGCAGCTCGCAGGGGGGCGGTGAAGCTTTCTTT. This sequence encodes CASSSQGGGEAFF.

The rearrangement uses TRBV5-5 and TRBJ1-1; D gene uncertain. The CDR3 covers 14 residues. CDR1 and CDR2 (germline): SGHKS, YYEKEE (reference sequence). Trimming took off 0 bases at V and 4 bases at J, with 10 bases between the two ends. The CDR3 loop reads CASSLVGRSTEAFF. As DNA, the CDR3 is TGTGCCAGCAGCTTGGTAGGGAGGAGCACTGAAGCTTTCTTT.

This clone was seen only once. The rearrangement links TRBV29-1 to TRBJ2-6; tentative D call: TRBD1 (5 bases). CDR1 SQVTM and CDR2 ANQGSEA come from the germline V gene. Trimming removed 5 bases at V and 0 bases at J, with 17 bases between. The CDR3 is 17 residues long. The CDR3 nucleotides are TGCAGCGTTATCGACAGACGTTTCAGCTCTGGGGCCAACGTCCTGACTTTC. Amino acid sequence: CSVIDRRFSSGANVLTF.

This chain joins TRBV29-1 and TRBJ1-1; TRBD1 agrees at 7 bases. Per the germline V gene, CDR1 is SQVTM and CDR2 is ANQGSEA. The CDR3 loop spans 14 amino acids. V was pared by 7 bases and J by 1 base, with 9 bases of the junction left unmatched. The CDR3 DNA reads as TGCAGCGCAAAAACGGACAGGAGGAACACTGAAGCTTTCTTT. Translation gives CSAKTDRRNTEAFF.

This clone was found a few times. The rearrangement uses TRBV7-2 and TRBJ2-5; 12 bases fit TRBD2. The CDR3 length is 17 residues. Germline lookup yields CDR1 SGHTA and CDR2 FQGNSA. Germline trimming cut 5 bases from V and 5 bases from J; bases unmatched to any gene: 12. CDR3 sequence: CASSPRASGRAGETQYF. The CDR3 coding sequence is TGTGCCAGCAGCCCCCGGGCTAGCGGGAGGGCCGGGGAGACCCAGTACTTC.

V gene TRBV7-9 combines with J gene TRBJ1-1, with D possibly TRBD1 on 6 matching bases. The germline V and J ends were trimmed by 5 bases and 1 base, with 20 bases remaining between them. This CDR3 spans 17 amino acids. From germline, CDR1 is SEHNR and CDR2 FQNEAQ (reference sequence). CDR3 nucleotide sequence: TGTGCCAGCAGCCTACCAAGGACAGTCCGCCAGAACACTGAAGCTTTCTTT. Residues: CASSLPRTVRQNTEAFF.

The chain has TRBV4-1 and TRBJ2-1, with a tentative D call TRBD2 (5 bases). The CDR3 sequence is 16 residues long. Germline V gene data show CDR1 as MGHRA and CDR2 as YSYEKL. V was trimmed by 1 base and J by 8 bases, leaving 18 bases between them. CDR3 sequence reads: CASSQAAGLTRDEQFF. The CDR3 DNA is TGCGCCAGCAGCCAAGCCGCAGGACTTACCCGGGATGAGCAGTTCTTC.

The chain couples TRBV19 to TRBJ2-1; perhaps TRBD2 as D (6 bases). V lost 7 bases, J lost 4 bases, and 14 bases lay in between. The germline V gene encodes CDR1 LNHDA and CDR2 SQIVND (reference sequence). The CDR3 is made up of 14 amino acids. This CDR3 reads CASTSSAGYNEQFF. The CDR3 DNA is TGTGCCAGTACGTCCAGCGCGGGATACAATGAGCAGTTCTTC.

This clone was recorded a few times. The rearrangement joins TRBV10-2 to TRBJ2-5, with D perhaps matching TRBD2 (6 bases). With 5 bases removed from V and 0 bases from J, the gap between germline ends came to 16 bases. The CDR3 is 16 amino acids. Per germline, CDR1 WSHSY and CDR2 SAAADI. CDR3 sequence: CASSRTTQPYQETQYF. CDR3 sequence (DNA): TGCGCCAGCAGTCGGACTACCCAACCATACCAAGAGACCCAGTACTTC.

The chain combines TRBV2 with TRBJ1-1, with TRBD1 matching 8 bases. Trimming at V came to 6 bases and at J to 10 bases, leaving 7 bases not matched to a gene. CDR3 length: 12 residues. Germline-derived CDR1 and CDR2 are SNHLY and FYNNEI. The CDR3, as DNA: TGTGCCAGCAGGGACACAGGGGGGTTAGCTTTCTTT. It codes for CASRDTGGLAFF.